A single sample gave rise to the 30 T cell receptor beta chains below, sequenced in a study of blood T cell repertoires in COVID-19. TCRdb's table, derived via immunoSEQ multiplex PCR, lists solely in-frame clones and lacks some. This table holds 50,000 to 80,000 clones, roughly nine tenths found once. Sequences were obtained from peripheral blood. The source is a man aged 55 to 70 with acute or convalescent COVID-19.

This clone appeared a single time. The chain has TRBV4-1 and TRBJ1-2; 7 bases align to TRBD1. V dropped 0 bases and J dropped 4; count of bases not matched to a gene: 11. Germline V gene sequence: CDR1 MGHRA, CDR2 YSYEKL. The CDR3 length is 17 residues. The CDR3 DNA sequence: TGCGCCAGCAGCCAAGATATCGGGGCAGGGGGTGGCTATGGCTACACCTTC. Amino acid sequence: CASSQDIGAGGGYGYTF.

The chain is built from TRBV11-2 and TRBJ1-1, with D unclear. The CDR3 has 11 amino acids. Trimming pared 1 base from V and 5 bases from J, leaving 2 bases between. The germline CDR1 and CDR2 sequences are SGHAT and FQNNGV. The CDR3 spells CASSLATEAFF. The CDR3 coding sequence is TGTGCCAGCAGCTTAGCGACTGAAGCTTTCTTT.

Only a few counts were recorded for this clone. The gene calls are TRBV27 and TRBJ1-1, with a possible D match to TRBD1 (5 bases). Germline CDR1 reads MNHEY; CDR2 reads SMNVEV (reference sequence). Trimming stripped 5 bases from V and 1 base from J, with 23 bases between. This CDR3 contains 18 residues. The CDR3 is CASSPNRGGIYPNTEAFF. Here the CDR3 DNA reads TGTGCCAGCAGTCCCAACCGGGGGGGAATCTACCCGAACACTGAAGCTTTCTTT.

This CDR3 reads CASGKNWGGTEAFF. CDR3 nucleotide sequence: TGTGCCAGCGGTAAAAATTGGGGGGGCACTGAAGCTTTCTTT. The rearrangement links TRBV6-5 to TRBJ1-1, with D maybe TRBD1 (5 bases). CDR3 length: 14 amino acids. The germline V gene encodes CDR1 MNHEY and CDR2 SVGAGI. Trimming stripped 8 bases from V and 4 bases from J, with 17 bases between.

The chain links TRBV4-2 to TRBJ1-4; D remains unclear. With 1 base removed from V and 3 bases from J, the gap between germline ends came to 12 bases. Germline loops: CDR1 LGHNA, CDR2 YNFKEQ. The CDR3 loop spans 16 amino acids. CDR3 region: CASSQVGSHANEKLFF. Here the CDR3 DNA reads TGTGCCAGCAGCCAAGTGGGCAGTCACGCTAATGAAAAACTGTTTTTT.

The chain is built from TRBV7-2 and TRBJ1-2; no firm D call. V was shortened by 1 base and J by 2 bases, with 8 bases between the two germline ends. This CDR3 contains 14 residues. Germline V gene sequence: CDR1 SGHTA, CDR2 FQGNSA. CDR3 loop: CASSLGQANYGYTF. The DNA of the CDR3 is TGTGCCAGCAGCTTAGGGCAGGCGAACTATGGCTACACCTTC.

V is TRBV6-6 and J is TRBJ1-1, with TRBD1 as a possible D gene (5 bases). Trimming cost V 2 bases and J 1 base, with 11 bases left between them. Germline loops: CDR1 MNHNY, CDR2 SVGAGI (reference sequence). The CDR3 covers 15 residues. The CDR3 sequence: CASSYGRGGNTEAFF. CDR3 nucleotide sequence: TGTGCCAGCAGTTACGGGAGGGGAGGGAACACTGAAGCTTTCTTT.

This chain uses TRBV4-1 with TRBJ2-7; TRBD1 is a possible D gene (5 bases). The CDR3 extends over 15 amino acids. The V end lost 2 bases, the J end lost 0 bases, and 11 bases lay between the germline ends. Germline-derived CDR1 and CDR2 are MGHRA and YSYEKL. The DNA of the CDR3 is TGCGCCAGCAGCCAAATGTCAGGGTTCTCCTACGAGCAGTACTTC. Translating it yields CASSQMSGFSYEQYF.

The count of this clone is one. The rearrangement uses TRBV7-9 and TRBJ1-1, with D maybe TRBD1 (5 bases). Trimming left V 0 bases short and J 4 bases short, with 12 bases between. The CDR3 spans 15 residues. Germline V gene sequence: CDR1 SEHNR, CDR2 FQNEAQ (reference sequence). The CDR3 DNA reads as TGTGCCAGCAGCTTAGCGCCCAGGGAATTCACTGAAGCTTTCTTT. It is translated as CASSLAPREFTEAFF.

This clone was found once. The chain couples TRBV7-9 to TRBJ2-1; TRBD1 aligns across 10 bases. Germline assignment: CDR1 SEHNR and CDR2 FQNEAQ (reference sequence). There are 16 residues in the CDR3. Unmatched junction bases numbered 6, after V lost 1 base and J lost 6 bases. The CDR3, as DNA: TGTGCCAGCAGCTTAGGAACCGGGACAGGGGCCAATGAGCAGTTCTTC. It codes for CASSLGTGTGANEQFF.

This sequence joins TRBV15 and TRBJ1-5, with D unclear. This CDR3 is built from 13 residues. V gave up 8 bases and J gave up 4 bases, with 12 bases separating them. Looked up from germline, CDR1 is LNHNV and CDR2 is YYDKDF (reference sequence). CDR3 residues: CATGRGTNQPQHF. CDR3 bases: TGTGCCACCGGCCGGGGTACAAATCAGCCCCAGCATTTT.

V usage is TRBV6-5 and J usage is TRBJ2-7; 8 nucleotides line up with TRBD1. Looked up from germline, CDR1 is MNHEY and CDR2 is SVGAGI. The V and J ends lost 2 bases and 1 base, in that order; junction bases with no gene match: 4. The CDR3 sequence is 15 residues long. CDR3 residues: CASSYRDRGSYEQYF. Written as DNA, the CDR3 is TGTGCCAGCAGTTACCGAGACAGGGGATCCTACGAGCAGTACTTC.

V is TRBV27 and J is TRBJ1-6, with D unresolved. This CDR3 comprises 15 residues. The V end was cut by 7 bases, the J end by 0 bases, with 10 bases between. The V gene's germline CDR1 is MNHEY and CDR2 SMNVEV (reference sequence). This CDR3 is CASKVSSSYNSPLHF. CDR3 DNA: TGTGCCAGCAAAGTGTCCAGCTCCTATAATTCACCCCTCCACTTT.

The chain combines TRBV6-5 with TRBJ2-7; D call uncertain. V lost 4 bases, J lost 1 base, and 5 bases lay in between. Germline V gene data show CDR1 as MNHEY and CDR2 as SVGAGI. This CDR3 spans 12 amino acids. CDR3 sequence (DNA): TGTGCCAGCAGTTCGACTTCCTACGAGCAGTACTTC. It is translated as CASSSTSYEQYF.

This clone was picked up one time. The gene calls are TRBV5-4 and TRBJ1-6, with 7 bases that match TRBD1. This CDR3 comprises 14 residues. Germline CDR1 and CDR2: SGHNT and YYREEE (reference sequence). V shed 5 bases, J shed 7 bases, and the junction held 6 bases outside the gene matches. CDR3 region: CASRGGQLNSPLHF. The DNA for the CDR3 is TGTGCCAGCAGAGGGGGACAGTTGAATTCACCCCTCCACTTT.

The chain recombines TRBV25-1 with TRBJ2-7, with 8 bases that match TRBD1. The germline V gene has CDR1 MGHDK and CDR2 SYGVNS. V shed 10 bases and J 7 bases; nucleotides not matched to a gene: 12. The CDR3 has 13 residues. The CDR3 DNA follows: TGTGCCACGACAGGGGATGGGCGGGTTGAGCAGTACTTC. Translation gives CATTGDGRVEQYF.

CDR3 sequence (DNA): TGTGCCACCAGTGATGTAACGGGCGGACAGGGCAAAGAGACCCAGTACTTC. This encodes CATSDVTGGQGKETQYF. V usage is TRBV24-1 and J usage is TRBJ2-5; 8 bases match TRBD1. CDR1 is KGHDR and CDR2 is SFDVKD in the germline V gene. CDR3 length: 17 amino acids. With 3 bases clipped from V and 3 bases from J, the junction kept 11 bases outside the gene matches.

V is TRBV6-6 and J is TRBJ2-7; TRBD2 matches 7 bases. This CDR3 comprises 14 residues. Germline trimming cut 0 bases from V and 5 bases from J; bases unmatched to any gene: 4. Germline V gives CDR1 MNHNY, CDR2 SVGAGI (reference sequence). This CDR3 is CASSYSGLTDEQYF. CDR3 in DNA: TGTGCCAGCAGTTACTCGGGACTAACAGACGAGCAGTACTTC.

This chain's CDR3 is CASSLFGTAASNYGYTF. The CDR3 nucleotides are TGTGCCAGCAGCTTGTTTGGGACAGCAGCCTCTAACTATGGCTACACCTTC. The genes are TRBV5-6 and TRBJ1-2; 7 bases fit TRBD1. Germline V gene sequence: CDR1 SGHDT, CDR2 YYEEEE. J was trimmed by 0 bases and V by 1 base; bases with no gene match: 9. This CDR3 has 17 amino acids.

V is TRBV2 and J is TRBJ1-2; TRBD1 might be the D (5 bases). In germline, CDR1 is SNHLY, CDR2 FYNNEI. Trimming took 3 bases from V and 0 from J, leaving 14 bases between them. The CDR3 covers 16 residues. CDR3 sequence (DNA): TGTGCCAGCAGTGAGCGGGGCGGGGGTACTAACTATGGCTACACCTTC. Translating it yields CASSERGGGTNYGYTF.

This clone has a single count. The V call is TRBV12-5, the J call TRBJ1-1, with TRBD1 identical over 8 bases. V lost 2 bases, J lost 4 bases, and 15 bases stayed unmatched. Germline V gene sequence: CDR1 LGHNT, CDR2 FRNRAP. CDR3 length: 18 residues. The CDR3 nucleotides are TGTGCTAGTGGTTTGACCCCGGGACAGGCCGCCCACTTCACTGAAGCTTTCTTT. It codes for CASGLTPGQAAHFTEAFF.

The gene calls are TRBV6-1 and TRBJ1-6; D ambiguous. CDR1 is MNHNS and CDR2 is SASEGT in the germline V gene. Trimming stripped 2 bases from V and 14 bases from J, with 16 bases between. This CDR3 is built from 14 residues. CDR3 sequence (DNA): TGTGCCAGCAGTGAATACCATCCTCGCGGGGCCCTCCACTTT. As protein: CASSEYHPRGALHF.

The rearrangement joins TRBV7-9 to TRBJ2-4; 8 bases are shared with TRBD1. CDR1 and CDR2 (germline): SEHNR, FQNEAQ (reference sequence). This CDR3 comprises 13 residues. V gave up 2 bases and J gave up 9 bases; unmatched junction bases: 3. As DNA, the CDR3 is TGTGCCAGCAGCTTACAGGGGGCTGGCATTCAGTACTTC. Its protein product is CASSLQGAGIQYF.

This chain uses TRBV5-1 with TRBJ1-1, with 12 bases identical to TRBD1. The J segment lost 5 bases and the V segment lost 4 bases, leaving 6 bases of the junction unmatched. Germline CDR1 is SGHRS and CDR2 is YFSETQ. The CDR3 sequence is 15 residues long. The CDR3 sequence: CASSLGTGGYTEAFF. In DNA form, the CDR3 reads TGCGCCAGCAGCCTCGGGACAGGGGGCTATACTGAAGCTTTCTTT.

The gene calls are TRBV13 and TRBJ1-4, with D possibly TRBD1 on 6 matching bases. Trimming left V 5 bases short and J 7 bases short, with 17 bases between. Germline V gene sequence: CDR1 PRHDT, CDR2 FYEKMQ (reference sequence). The CDR3 loop spans 15 amino acids. The CDR3 DNA follows: TGTGCCAGCAGCGTTATGGGGACACTCCCTGAAAAACTGTTTTTT. It encodes CASSVMGTLPEKLFF.

CDR3 bases: TGTGCCACCTCGGACAGGGCAAATCAGCCCCAGCATTTT. Amino acid sequence: CATSDRANQPQHF. V and J are TRBV6-5 and TRBJ1-5, with 8 positions matching TRBD1. The ends lost 10 bases at V and 4 bases at J; junction bases unmatched: 6. CDR3 size: 13 residues. Looked up from germline, CDR1 is MNHEY and CDR2 is SVGAGI.

The rearrangement links TRBV2 to TRBJ1-4, with 11 bases identical to TRBD1. The trim removed 7 bases at V and 7 bases at J, leaving 11 bases unmatched. The CDR3 runs to 16 residues. Per germline, CDR1 SNHLY and CDR2 FYNNEI. The CDR3 sequence is CASTFGGGTGGEKLFF. CDR3 sequence (DNA): TGTGCCAGCACCTTTGGAGGCGGGACAGGGGGTGAAAAACTGTTTTTT.

In DNA, the CDR3 is TGTGCCAGCACAGTGAACACTGAAGCTTTCTTT. It encodes CASTVNTEAFF. The chain has TRBV2 and TRBJ1-1; D is uncertain. The CDR3 is made up of 11 amino acids. The V end was cut by 7 bases, the J end by 0 bases, with 3 bases between. Germline loops: CDR1 SNHLY, CDR2 FYNNEI.

This clone is a singleton in its sample. The CDR3: CASSQDDRGWNIQYF. Written as DNA, the CDR3 is TGCGCCAGCAGCCAAGACGACCGGGGTTGGAACATTCAGTACTTC. The J gene is TRBJ2-4, the V gene TRBV4-1; D is perhaps TRBD2 (5 bases). V was pared by 0 bases and J by 7 bases, with 13 bases between. Germline V gene sequence: CDR1 MGHRA, CDR2 YSYEKL. CDR3 size: 15 residues.

This clone showed up just once. The chain combines TRBV5-6 with TRBJ2-7; 9 bases are a match to TRBD2. After removal of 6 bases from V and 4 bases from J, the junction contained 8 bases not matched to a gene. The CDR3 extends over 14 amino acids. In germline, CDR1 is SGHDT, CDR2 YYEEEE. CDR3 sequence reads: CASTEGSGGYEQYF. As DNA, the CDR3 is TGTGCCAGCACCGAGGGTAGCGGGGGATACGAGCAGTACTTC.